Below are 15 T cell receptor beta chains sequenced from a single sample in a study of Ad26.COV2.S vaccination and SARS-CoV-2 variants (dated by TCRdb to the early 2020s). According to the study, the label for this sample's treatment or condition signals: some 20 received Ad26.COV2.S at low or high dose, single or two shots; roughly five received placebo; per-sample allocation not given. For vaccine and placebo recipients, repertoires were sequenced using samples collected on day 63 after the first injection. Library prep was done by the immunoSEQ multiplex PCR assay. Drawn from immuneACCESS, this table holds only the in-frame rearrangements with V and J called that TCRdb kept. Clones are partly lost; checked studies trace under half to an unresolved V gene and leave the rest unexplained. The table for this sample lists more than 300,000 clones; 86% of them were counted only once. The ten most abundant clones make up more than 1.5% of the sample.

This specimen consisted of peripheral blood, obtained in a trial of Ad26.COV2.S vaccine versus placebo. Receptor source: a person between 18 and 60 years old who received the Ad26.COV2.S COVID-19 vaccine or a placebo.

This sequence joins TRBV30 and TRBJ1-1; possible D gene TRBD1, 5 bases. This CDR3 has 18 amino acids. The germline V gene encodes CDR1 GTSNPN and CDR2 SVGIG (reference sequence). V dropped 0 bases and J dropped 0 bases, with 20 bases sitting between them. The CDR3 spells CAWSVLRESLDMNTEAFF. CDR3 nucleotides: TGTGCCTGGAGTGTACTCCGGGAGTCACTGGACATGAACACTGAAGCTTTCTTT.

The V gene is TRBV30, the J gene TRBJ1-1; perhaps TRBD1 as D (6 bases). Germline-derived CDR1 and CDR2 are GTSNPN and SVGIG (reference sequence). This CDR3 spans 15 amino acids. The V gene lost 1 base and the J gene lost 0 bases, with 12 bases spanning the gap. The CDR3 region has the DNA TGTGCCTGGAGTGAAGTAACAGGGATGAACACTGAAGCTTTCTTT. Translated, it gives CAWSEVTGMNTEAFF.

The rearrangement links TRBV5-1 to TRBJ1-4; 10 bases are a match to TRBD1. With V trimmed by 4 bases and J by 5 bases, 8 bases remained unmatched. The CDR3 covers 16 residues. CDR1 SGHRS and CDR2 YFSETQ come from the germline V gene. The CDR3 sequence: CASSTRTGGSNEKLFF. CDR3 DNA sequence: TGCGCCAGCAGCACTAGGACAGGGGGTTCAAATGAAAAACTGTTTTTT.

The chain links TRBV6-2 or TRBV6-3 to TRBJ2-1; D perhaps matches TRBD2 (7 bases). CDR1 and CDR2 (germline): MNHEY, SVGEGT. The CDR3 has 13 residues. Trimming removed 5 bases at V and 10 bases at J, with 15 bases between. The CDR3 reads CASSDFRGGEQFF. CDR3 DNA sequence: TGTGCCAGCAGTGACTTCAGGGGAGGGGAGCAGTTCTTC.

V is TRBV5-5 and J is TRBJ2-7; D uncertain. V was trimmed by 3 bases and J by 4 bases, leaving 17 bases between them. The length of the CDR3 is 15 residues. CDR1 and CDR2 from the germline V gene are SGHKS and YYEKEE (reference sequence). DNA of the CDR3: TGTGCCAGCAGCTCCCTCGAAAGGAAAACTTACGAGCAGTACTTC. Its translation is CASSSLERKTYEQYF.

V and J are TRBV7-8 and TRBJ1-1; D perhaps matches TRBD1 (5 bases). The length of the CDR3 is 14 residues. Trimming took off 1 base at V and 7 bases at J, with 13 bases between the two ends. In germline, CDR1 is SGHVS, CDR2 FQNEAQ. This chain's CDR3 is CASSLVRQSNEAFF. In DNA, the CDR3 is TGTGCCAGCAGCTTAGTGCGACAGAGCAATGAAGCTTTCTTT.

The rearrangement links TRBV15 to TRBJ2-2; 11 bases align to TRBD2. The CDR3 runs 15 residues. J gave up 5 bases and V 4 bases, and 3 bases lay outside the gene matches. CDR1 is LNHNV and CDR2 is YYDKDF in the germline V gene (reference sequence). This CDR3 reads CATSTSGGPTGELFF. CDR3 nucleotides: TGTGCCACCAGCACTAGCGGGGGGCCTACCGGGGAGCTGTTTTTT.

The chain has TRBV29-1 and TRBJ2-1, with 11 bases aligning to TRBD2. The germline V gene has CDR1 SQVTM and CDR2 ANQGSEA. This CDR3 has 13 amino acids. V shed 6 bases, J shed 5 bases, and the junction held 3 bases outside the gene matches. Here the CDR3 reads CSVVAGGNNEQFF. CDR3 DNA sequence: TGCAGCGTAGTAGCGGGGGGGAACAATGAGCAGTTCTTC.

The chain carries TRBV7-8 and TRBJ1-1; D call uncertain. The V end lost 1 base, the J end lost 1 base, and 7 bases lay between the germline ends. The CDR3 is 14 residues long. The germline V gene has CDR1 SGHVS and CDR2 FQNEAQ. This chain's CDR3 is CASSLVVGNTEAFF. CDR3 sequence (DNA): TGTGCCAGCAGCTTAGTTGTAGGGAACACTGAAGCTTTCTTT.

V is TRBV5-1 and J is TRBJ2-2; TRBD1 matches at 7 bases. Germline values: CDR1 SGHRS, CDR2 YFSETQ. This CDR3 has 16 amino acids. Trimming cost V 4 bases and J 4 bases; bases outside gene matches: 10. CDR3 bases: TGCGCCAGCAGCCTCCGACAGGGAAGTATCACCGGGGAGCTGTTTTTT. As protein: CASSLRQGSITGELFF.

This clone was counted a few times. V and J are TRBV6-5 and TRBJ1-3; D perhaps matches TRBD1 (6 bases). Trimming took 2 bases from V and 2 from J, leaving 13 bases between them. CDR1 is MNHEY and CDR2 is SVGAGI in the germline V gene. This CDR3 is 16 amino acids long. The CDR3 sequence is CASSYRVPGAGNTIYF. The CDR3 DNA follows: TGTGCCAGCAGTTACAGGGTTCCAGGGGCTGGAAACACCATATATTTT.

This clone showed up just once. The DNA for the CDR3 is TGCGCCAGCATGGGGGGGACCACTGAAGCTTTCTTT. This translates into CASMGGTTEAFF. This rearrangement joins TRBV10-2 to TRBJ1-1; a possible D gene is TRBD1 (5 bases). The V end was cut by 7 bases, the J end by 4 bases, with 10 bases between. The germline V gene encodes CDR1 WSHSY and CDR2 SAAADI. The CDR3 consists of 12 residues.

The chain couples TRBV2 to TRBJ1-5, with TRBD1 as a possible D gene (5 bases). This CDR3 is 12 amino acids long. Per the germline V gene, CDR1 is SNHLY and CDR2 is FYNNEI. V was clipped by 6 bases and J by 6 bases, with 9 bases between them. The CDR3, as DNA: TGTGCCAGCAGCCCCCAGGGTCAGCCCCAGCATTTT. Translated: CASSPQGQPQHF. The full variable domain, with the rest looked up from reference TRBV2 and TRBJ1-5, is EPEVTQTPSHQVTQMGQEVILRCVPISNHLYFYWYRQILGQKVEFLVSFYNNEISEKSEIFDDQFSVERPDGSNFTLKIRSTKLEDSAMYFCASSPQGQPQHFGDGTRLSIL.

This clone has only one observation. The chain links TRBV6-4 to TRBJ1-1; the D is unclear. V lost 0 bases and J 5 bases, leaving 7 bases between the germline ends. This CDR3 region has 13 residues. Per germline, CDR1 MRHNA and CDR2 SNTAGT. In DNA, the CDR3 is TGTGCCAGCAGTGACTCGTTGGGTACTGAAGCTTTCTTT. It yields the protein CASSDSLGTEAFF.

The rearrangement uses TRBV5-1 and TRBJ2-3; TRBD2 might be the D (7 bases). CDR3 size: 15 residues. Germline V gene sequence: CDR1 SGHRS, CDR2 YFSETQ. Deletions cut 0 bases from V and 5 bases from J, with 13 bases between. Written as DNA, the CDR3 is TGCGCCAGCAGCTTGGTGGGGGGGCCATTAGATACGCAGTATTTT. Encoded protein: CASSLVGGPLDTQYF.